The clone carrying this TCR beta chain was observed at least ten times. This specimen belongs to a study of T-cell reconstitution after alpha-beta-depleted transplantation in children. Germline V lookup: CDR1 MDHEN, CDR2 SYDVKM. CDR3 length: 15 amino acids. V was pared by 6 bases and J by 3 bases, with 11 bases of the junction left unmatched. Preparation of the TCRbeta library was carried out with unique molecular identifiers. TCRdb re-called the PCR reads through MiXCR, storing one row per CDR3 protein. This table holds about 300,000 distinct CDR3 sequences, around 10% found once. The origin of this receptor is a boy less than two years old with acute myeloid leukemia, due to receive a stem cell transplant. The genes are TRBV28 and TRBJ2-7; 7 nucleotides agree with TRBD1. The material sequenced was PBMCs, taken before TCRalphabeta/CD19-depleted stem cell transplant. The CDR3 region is CASRPGQHTYYEQYF. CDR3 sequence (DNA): TGTGCCAGCAGGCCGGGACAGCATACCTACTACGAGCAGTACTTC.